These T cell receptor beta chains were read from a single sample in a study of response to subunit inactivated influenza vaccine. TCRdb independently ran MiXCR on the RT-PCR reads; one entry per CDR3 protein. Here the sample spans some 800,000 distinct CDR3 sequences, approximately 21% being singletons. Source: PBMCs from blood, taken 5 days after vaccination. These receptors all stem from a man aged 45-65 years who received an inactivated influenza vaccine. The CDR3 runs from the conserved cysteine through the conserved F or W. Each record gives: D gene, J gene, clone size, V gene, CDR3 protein, CDR3 DNA. A D gene is named only where the DNA matches it firmly. Size tells how often a clone was seen (once, few, many) or the class of an expanded clone, and some rows leave it out.

TRBD1 TRBJ2-7 few TRBV5-1 CASSLGIWWGQGQNEQYF TGCGCCAGCAGCTTGGGGATTTGGTGGGGACAGGGGCAAAACGAGCAGTACTTC
. TRBJ2-1 . TRBV6-2/TRBV6-3 CASSYLGGQLRNEQFF TGTGCCAGCAGTTACTTAGGTGGACAGCTAAGGAATGAGCAGTTCTTC
. TRBJ2-7 many TRBV6-2/TRBV6-3 CASSRTDIYEQYF TGTGCCAGCAGCCGGACGGACATCTACGAGCAGTACTTC
TRBD2 TRBJ2-7 . TRBV28 CASERASGTNSYEQYF TGTGCCAGCGAACGGGCTAGCGGAACTAACTCCTACGAGCAGTACTTC
TRBD1 TRBJ2-5 . TRBV18 CASSPEQGAKTQYF TGTGCCAGCTCACCCGAACAGGGGGCGAAGACCCAGTACTTC
. TRBJ2-7 . TRBV5-4 CASSPREDGSYEQYF TGTGCCAGCAGCCCGAGGGAGGACGGCTCCTACGAGCAGTACTTC
. TRBJ2-1 . TRBV4-1 CASSQGSLNEQFF TGCGCCAGCAGCCAAGGATCCCTCAATGAGCAGTTCTTC
TRBD2 TRBJ2-3 few TRBV5-1 CASSLKGTSSWGTDTQYF TGCGCCAGCAGCTTAAAGGGGACTAGCAGTTGGGGCACAGATACGCAGTATTTT
TRBD1 TRBJ2-5 few TRBV7-9 CASSLIRRTGKETQYF TGTGCCAGCAGCTTAATCCGACGGACAGGGAAGGAGACCCAGTACTTC
TRBD2 TRBJ2-7 few TRBV4-1 CASSQHGLAGGGNYEQYF TGCGCCAGCAGCCAACACGGACTAGCGGGGGGCGGGAACTACGAGCAGTACTTC
. TRBJ2-1 many TRBV20-1 CSARDLASYNEQFF TGCAGTGCTAGAGATCTCGCCTCCTACAATGAGCAGTTCTTC
TRBD2 TRBJ2-1 few TRBV10-2 CASSDKAASGVNEQFF TGCGCCAGCAGTGATAAGGCGGCTAGCGGGGTAAATGAGCAGTTCTTC
. TRBJ1-2 few TRBV28 CASSPGHVLSYTF TGTGCCAGCAGCCCTGGACATGTTCTGAGCTACACCTTC
. TRBJ2-7 few TRBV10-2 CASSDFPRTYEQYF TGCGCCAGCAGTGATTTTCCCCGGACCTACGAGCAGTACTTC
TRBD1 TRBJ1-6 few TRBV7-2 CASRPGGRLNSPLHF TGTGCCAGCAGACCAGGGGGTCGCCTAAATTCACCCCTCCACTTT
. TRBJ2-1 many TRBV7-9 CASTLAPYNEQFF TGTGCCAGCACCCTAGCCCCCTACAATGAGCAGTTCTTC
. TRBJ1-5 . TRBV29-1 CSVVSGSNQPQHF TGCAGCGTTGTTTCCGGTAGCAATCAGCCCCAGCATTTT
. TRBJ2-5 few TRBV27 CASSFTERETQYF TGTGCCAGCAGTTTCACTGAGCGGGAGACCCAGTACTTC
. TRBJ2-6 few TRBV6-5 CASSTSGRGANVLTF .
TRBD2 TRBJ2-1 few TRBV28 CAVLRLAGAYNEQFF TGTGCCGTTTTGAGACTAGCGGGGGCCTACAATGAGCAGTTCTTC
. TRBJ1-4 . TRBV29-1 CSVRDTYNEKLFF TGCAGCGTCCGGGACACGTATAATGAAAAACTGTTTTTT
TRBD1 TRBJ1-2 . TRBV27 CASSSPGTANYGYTF TGTGCCAGCAGTTCCCCCGGGACAGCTAACTATGGCTACACCTTC
. TRBJ2-5 many TRBV7-8 CASSIDRDQTQYF TGTGCCAGCAGCATCGACAGAGACCAGACCCAGTACTTC
. TRBJ2-7 . TRBV12-3/TRBV12-4 CASSIRLTYEQYF TGTGCCAGCAGCATCCGCCTTACATACGAGCAGTACTTC
TRBD1 TRBJ2-5 few TRBV20-1 CSARLGQGAETQYF TGCAGTGCTAGGCTCGGACAGGGTGCGGAGACCCAGTACTTC
TRBD2 TRBJ2-1 many TRBV5-1 CASSLTSGVYNEQFF TGCGCCAGCAGCTTAACTAGCGGAGTCTACAATGAGCAGTTCTTC
TRBD1 TRBJ2-3 . TRBV12-3/TRBV12-4 CAISPTPAQPGQPFHTQYF TGTGCCATCAGCCCAACGCCAGCTCAACCGGGACAGCCGTTCCATACGCAGTATTTT
. TRBJ1-1 few TRBV7-2 CASSLAPRGGAEAFF TGTGCCAGCAGCTTAGCGCCCAGGGGTGGCGCTGAAGCTTTCTTT
. TRBJ2-7 few TRBV7-9 CAVRREVRDEQYF TGTGCCGTAAGGAGGGAGGTTAGGGACGAGCAGTACTTC
. TRBJ2-1 many TRBV28 CASSPGIAKSYNEQFF TGTGCCAGCAGTCCCGGGATAGCCAAGTCCTACAATGAGCAGTTCTTC
. TRBJ2-7 many TRBV7-2 CASSLGNRAYEQYF TGTGCCAGCAGCCTGGGGAACAGGGCCTACGAGCAGTACTTC
. TRBJ2-7 . TRBV4-3 CASSQVFGYSYEQYF TGCGCCAGCAGCCAAGTGTTCGGCTACTCCTACGAGCAGTACTTC
TRBD2 TRBJ2-5 few TRBV2 CASRRSGGAVETQYF TGTGCCAGCAGACGTAGCGGGGGGGCCGTGGAGACCCAGTACTTC
. TRBJ2-1 few TRBV27 CASSLTPAGGYNEQFF TGTGCCAGCAGTTTAACCCCCGCAGGCGGATACAATGAGCAGTTCTTC
. TRBJ2-2 few TRBV12-3/TRBV12-4 CASTSALYGTGELFF TGTGCCAGCACCTCAGCACTATATGGAACCGGGGAGCTGTTTTTT
. TRBJ2-3 . TRBV10-1 CASAPGTLLRDTQYF TGCGCCAGCGCCCCGGGTACCCTTTTGAGAGATACGCAGTATTTT
TRBD1 TRBJ2-7 few TRBV24-1 CATSRLDRGNRRGYEQYF TGTGCCACCAGTCGTCTGGACAGGGGAAATAGGAGAGGATACGAGCAGTACTTC
. TRBJ2-1 . TRBV4-2 CASSQDGHNEQFF TGTGCCAGCAGCCAAGACGGGCACAATGAGCAGTTCTTC
TRBD1 TRBJ2-1 . TRBV5-1 CASIPGTGSYNEQFF TGCGCCAGCATTCCCGGGACAGGCTCCTACAATGAGCAGTTCTTC
TRBD1 TRBJ2-2 . TRBV20-1 CSARPPGQGWAGELFF TGCAGTGCTAGACCTCCGGGACAGGGCTGGGCCGGGGAGCTGTTTTTT
TRBD2 TRBJ2-7 few TRBV12-3/TRBV12-4 CASSSPTSGVYEQYF TGTGCCAGCAGTTCCCCGACTAGCGGGGTCTACGAGCAGTACTTC
TRBD2 TRBJ2-1 few TRBV5-1 CASSLAGLAGNEQFF TGCGCCAGCAGCTTGGCCGGGTTAGCGGGGAATGAGCAGTTCTTC
TRBD2 TRBJ2-5 few TRBV29-1 CSVGSSGETQYF TGCAGCGTTGGGTCTAGCGGAGAGACCCAGTACTTC
. TRBJ2-1 . TRBV6-2/TRBV6-3 CASSSNRPLRDEQFF TGTGCCAGCAGTTCCAACCGACCACTACGGGATGAGCAGTTCTTC